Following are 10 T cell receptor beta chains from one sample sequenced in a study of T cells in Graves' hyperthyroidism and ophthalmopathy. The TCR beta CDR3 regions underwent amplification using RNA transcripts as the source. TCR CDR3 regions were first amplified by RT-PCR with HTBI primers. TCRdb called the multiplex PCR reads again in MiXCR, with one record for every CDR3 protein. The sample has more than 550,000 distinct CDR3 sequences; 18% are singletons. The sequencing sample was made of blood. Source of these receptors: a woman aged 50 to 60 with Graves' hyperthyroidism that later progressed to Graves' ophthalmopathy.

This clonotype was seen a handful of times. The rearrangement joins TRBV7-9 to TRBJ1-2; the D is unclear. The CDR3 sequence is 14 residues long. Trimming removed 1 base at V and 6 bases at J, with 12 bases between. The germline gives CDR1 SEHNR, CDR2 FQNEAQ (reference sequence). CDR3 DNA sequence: TGTGCCAGCAGCTTAGATGTGAGCGGGGATGGCTACACCTTC. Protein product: CASSLDVSGDGYTF. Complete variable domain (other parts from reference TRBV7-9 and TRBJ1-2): DTGVSQNPRHKITKRGQNVTFRCDPISEHNRLYWYRQTLGQGPEFLTYFQNEAQLEKSRLLSDRFSAERPKGSFSTLEIQRTEQGDSAMYLCASSLDVSGDGYTFGSGTRLTVV.

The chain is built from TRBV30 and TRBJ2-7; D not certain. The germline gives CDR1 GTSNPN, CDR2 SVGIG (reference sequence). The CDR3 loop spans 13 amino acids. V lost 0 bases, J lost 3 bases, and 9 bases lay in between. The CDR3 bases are TGTGCCTGGAGTGTCCACCAAATCTACGAGCAGTACTTC. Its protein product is CAWSVHQIYEQYF.

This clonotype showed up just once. CDR3 residues: CASSQGKVGTGPREQYF. The CDR3, as DNA: TGCGCCAGCAGCCAAGGAAAGGTGGGGACAGGGCCCCGCGAGCAGTACTTC. This chain joins TRBV4-1 and TRBJ2-7; TRBD1 aligns across 9 bases. This CDR3 region has 17 residues. The germline gives CDR1 MGHRA, CDR2 YSYEKL. V lost 1 base, J lost 6 bases, and 13 bases stayed unmatched.

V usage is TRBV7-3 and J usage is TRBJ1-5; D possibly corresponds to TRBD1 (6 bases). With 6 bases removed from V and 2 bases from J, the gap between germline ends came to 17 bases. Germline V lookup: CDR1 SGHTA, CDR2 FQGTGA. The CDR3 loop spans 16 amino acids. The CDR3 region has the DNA TGTGCCAGCAGACCAAGGGGGGGAGGGCGCAATCAGCCCCAGCATTTT. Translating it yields CASRPRGGGRNQPQHF.

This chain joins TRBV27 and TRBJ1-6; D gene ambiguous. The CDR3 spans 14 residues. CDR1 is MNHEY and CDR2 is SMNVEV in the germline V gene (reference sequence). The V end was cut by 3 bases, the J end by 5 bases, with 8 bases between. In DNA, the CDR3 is TGTGCCAGCAGTTTCAGGCAGGATAATTCACCCCTCCACTTT. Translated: CASSFRQDNSPLHF.

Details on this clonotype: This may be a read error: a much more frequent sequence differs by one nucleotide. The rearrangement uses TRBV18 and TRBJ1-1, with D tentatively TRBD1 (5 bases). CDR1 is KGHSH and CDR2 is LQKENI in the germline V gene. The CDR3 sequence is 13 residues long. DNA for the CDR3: TGTGCCAGCTCCCCCGAGGGGCGTTCTGAAGCTTACTTT. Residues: CASSPEGRSEAYF. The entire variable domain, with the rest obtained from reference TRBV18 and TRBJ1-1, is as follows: NAGVMQNPRHLVRRRGQEARLRCSPMKGHSHVYWYRQLPEEGLKFMVYLQKENIIDESGMPKERFSAEFPKEGPSILRIQQVVRGDSAAYFCASSPEGRSEAYFGQGTRLTVV.

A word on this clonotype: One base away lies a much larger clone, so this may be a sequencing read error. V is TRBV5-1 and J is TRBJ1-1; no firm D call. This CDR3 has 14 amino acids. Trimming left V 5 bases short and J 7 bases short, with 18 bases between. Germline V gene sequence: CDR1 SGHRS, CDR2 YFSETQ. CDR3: CASRSTGPEIEAFF. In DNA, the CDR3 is TGCGCCAGCAGATCGACGGGCCCTGAAATTGAAGCTTTCTTT.

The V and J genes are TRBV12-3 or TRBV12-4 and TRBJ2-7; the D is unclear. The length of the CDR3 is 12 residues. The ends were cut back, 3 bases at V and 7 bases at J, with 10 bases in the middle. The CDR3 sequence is CASSFDTREQYF. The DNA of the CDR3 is TGTGCCAGCAGTTTCGACACGAGGGAGCAGTACTTC.

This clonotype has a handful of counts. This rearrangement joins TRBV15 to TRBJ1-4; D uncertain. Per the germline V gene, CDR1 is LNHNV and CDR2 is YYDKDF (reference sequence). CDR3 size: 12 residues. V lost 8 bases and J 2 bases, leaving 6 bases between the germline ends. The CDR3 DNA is TGTGCCACCGCTCATACTAATGAAAAACTGTTTTTT. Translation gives CATAHTNEKLFF.

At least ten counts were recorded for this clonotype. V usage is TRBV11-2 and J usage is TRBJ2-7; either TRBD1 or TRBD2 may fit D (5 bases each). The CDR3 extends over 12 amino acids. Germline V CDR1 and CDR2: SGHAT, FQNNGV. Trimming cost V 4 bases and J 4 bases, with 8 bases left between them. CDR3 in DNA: TGTGCCAGCAGCTCCGGGACGTACGAGCAGTACTTC. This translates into CASSSGTYEQYF. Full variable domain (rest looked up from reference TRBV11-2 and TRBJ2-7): EAGVAQSPRYKIIEKRQSVAFWCNPISGHATLYWYQQILGQGPKLLIQFQNNGVVDDSQLPKDRFSAERLKGVDSTLKIQPAKLEDSAVYLCASSSGTYEQYFGPGTRLTVT.